This TCR beta chain was sequenced for a study of blood T cell repertoires in COVID-19. On the study more broadly: COVID-19 samples from acute and convalescent phases originated in the United States, Italy and Spain. PBMCs, B-cell-depleted T cells, or T cells provided the cDNA or gDNA that made up the material.

In the study's own analysis: Estimates of nucleated cell counts were drawn from the amplification of reference gene primers. Method: immunoSEQ multiplex PCR; TCRdb's copy keeps in-frame clones and lacks some. V and J calls plus clone size are reproduced from that table; the DNA served to infer D and trimming. The table lists under 300,000 clones, roughly nine tenths of them singletons. Between the trimmed V and J ends, which lost 0 bases and 4 bases, there was a span of 13 bases. The CDR3 has 16 amino acids. The germline gives CDR1 LGHNA, CDR2 YNFKEQ. Sample: peripheral blood. The source of this sequence is a middle-aged woman who had recovered from COVID-19. V usage is TRBV4-2 and J usage is TRBJ1-5; D is undetermined. The CDR3 region has the DNA TGTGCCAGCAGCCAAGATATGGTCCAGGCAAATCAGCCCCAGCATTTT. Amino acids: CASSQDMVQANQPQHF.